The T cell receptor (beta chain) under discussion was sequenced for a study of Ad26.COV2.S vaccination and SARS-CoV-2 variants. The protocol was immunoSEQ multiplex PCR, while the TCRdb copy is restricted to in-frame clones and leaves out a portion. The sample contains over 250,000 clones, over 75% of which appear only once. Treatment of the sample: approximately 18 received Ad26.COV2.S at low or high dose, single or two shots; roughly 5 received placebo; per-sample allocation not given. Each sample was drawn 63 days after the first injection (of vaccine or placebo). Participants' vaccine, an Ad26 vector, delivered Wuhan-strain SARS-CoV-2 spike. The ends were cut back, 2 bases at V and 1 base at J, with 12 bases in the middle. CDR1 is LNHDA and CDR2 is SQIVND in the germline V gene (reference sequence). The length of the CDR3 is 16 residues.

V is TRBV19 and J is TRBJ1-5; D not certain. The sample in question was peripheral blood, obtained in a trial of Ad26.COV2.S vaccine versus placebo. This receptor was taken from a person between 18 and 59 years old who received the Ad26.COV2.S COVID-19 vaccine or a placebo. This CDR3 is CASSITRQISNQPQHF. CDR3 in DNA: TGTGCCAGTAGTATAACTCGGCAGATAAGCAATCAGCCCCAGCATTTT.